The clone carrying this TCR beta chain was seen a single time. Living in about two dozen US areas, the participants were between roughly 18 and 90 years of age. This entry comes from a study of blood T cell repertoires in COVID-19. Sequencing used immunoSEQ multiplex PCR; TCRdb keeps in-frame clones, though not all of them. The sample records fewer than 400,000 clones, roughly 90% being singletons. The CDR3 covers 14 residues. Trimming cost V 1 base and J 7 bases, with 14 bases left between them. Germline V CDR1 and CDR2: LGHDT, YNNKEL (reference sequence). What was sequenced was PBMCs or T cells enriched from blood (not recorded which). This TCR derives from a woman in her 30s who had been exposed to COVID-19. The rearrangement links TRBV3-1 (or the pseudogene TRBV3-2) to TRBJ2-7; weak D call: TRBD1 (6 bases). The CDR3 coding sequence is TGTGCCAGCAGCCAAGTAGGGACACACGGGGAGCAGTACTTC. Residues: CASSQVGTHGEQYF.